A single sample gave rise to the 18 T cell receptor beta chains below, sequenced in a study of blood T cells in healthy people across ages. Then a second PCR, running roughly 7 to 11 cycles, was carried out with a sample-barcoded 5' primer and a J-beta primer mix. One entry per CDR3 protein results from TCRdb running MiXCR on the 5' RACE reads. Here the sample spans roughly 1.5 million distinct CDR3 sequences, approximately 42% being singletons. The material sequenced was blood. The receptors derive from a woman aged 18-29 years in good health.

This chain uses TRBV4-2 with TRBJ2-3, with TRBD2 as a possible D gene (5 bases). V lost 1 base, J lost 8 bases, and 10 bases lay in between. CDR3 length: 13 residues. Germline V gene data show CDR1 as LGHNA and CDR2 as YNFKEQ. The CDR3 DNA is TGTGCCAGCAGCCAAGCAAAGGCGGGTACGCAGTATTTT. It specifies CASSQAKAGTQYF.

The V and J genes are TRBV20-1 and TRBJ2-7; tentative D call: TRBD2 (6 bases). The germline V gene encodes CDR1 DFQATT and CDR2 SNEGSKA (reference sequence). V was shortened by 6 bases and J by 2 bases, with 17 bases between the two germline ends. The CDR3 has 14 residues. The CDR3 loop is CSAMGLALTYEQYF. Here the CDR3 DNA reads TGCAGTGCCATGGGGCTAGCGCTAACCTACGAGCAGTACTTC.

The chain couples TRBV5-1 to TRBJ2-3, with D perhaps matching TRBD2 (5 bases). CDR1 is SGHRS and CDR2 is YFSETQ in the germline V gene. V dropped 0 bases and J dropped 1 base, with 9 bases sitting between them. The CDR3 has 15 residues. CDR3 DNA sequence: TGCGCCAGCAGCTTGGGAGCGGATCGCACAGATACGCAGTATTTT. This sequence encodes CASSLGADRTDTQYF.

V gene TRBV18 combines with J gene TRBJ1-4; D remains ambiguous. Germline V CDR1 and CDR2: KGHSH, LQKENI. This CDR3 is built from 14 residues. Deletions cut 4 bases from V and 0 bases from J, with 6 bases between. The CDR3: CASSLRSTNEKLFF. The CDR3 DNA reads TGTGCCAGCTCACTCAGATCAACTAATGAAAAACTGTTTTTT.

This chain links TRBV9 with TRBJ2-1; 9 nucleotides align to TRBD2. Losses at the gene ends were 3 bases for V and 8 bases for J; bases not matched to a gene: 15. The germline gives CDR1 SGDLS, CDR2 YYNGEE. The CDR3 contains 17 residues. In nucleotides, the CDR3 is TGTGCCAGCAGCGCTCGAGCGGGGGGCTATTTGTTCGATGAGCAGTTCTTC. It yields the protein CASSARAGGYLFDEQFF.

This clonotype was observed a single time. The gene calls are TRBV15 and TRBJ2-3, with unresolved D. Germline lookup yields CDR1 LNHNV and CDR2 YYDKDF (reference sequence). This CDR3 has 18 amino acids. With 3 bases removed from V and 4 bases from J, the gap between germline ends came to 23 bases. The CDR3 bases are TGTGCCACCAGCAGTCTCCGCATGGCCAGTGGGGTTGCAGATACGCAGTATTTT. Its translation: CATSSLRMASGVADTQYF.

V gene TRBV6-2 or TRBV6-3 combines with J gene TRBJ2-1, with 15 positions matching TRBD2. The CDR3 runs to 17 residues. CDR1 MNHEY and CDR2 SVGEGT come from the germline V gene. J gave up 8 bases and V 0 bases, and 5 bases lay outside the gene matches. The CDR3 region has the DNA TGTGCCAGCAGTTACTCACGGACTAGCGGGAGGGTGGATGAGCAGTTCTTC. This encodes CASSYSRTSGRVDEQFF.

The chain uses TRBV20-1 and TRBJ2-4; D not certain. The J call is doubtful: the DNA matches TRBJ2-7 better. CDR3 size: 13 residues. Germline V gene sequence: CDR1 DFQATT, CDR2 SNEGSKA (reference sequence). The CDR3 loop reads CSASGRSACEQYF. CDR3 DNA sequence: TGCAGTGCTTCAGGCAGATCGGCCTGCGAGCAGTACTTC.

This clonotype has only a few counts. This rearrangement joins TRBV7-2 to TRBJ1-2, with TRBD1 matching over 12 bases. Germline V CDR1 and CDR2: SGHTA, FQGNSA. V lost 1 base, J lost 4 bases, and 4 bases stayed unmatched. The CDR3 is 16 amino acids. The CDR3 DNA is TGTGCCAGCAGCTTAGTTGTGGGACAGGGGGCCTATGGCTACACCTTC. Its translation: CASSLVVGQGAYGYTF.

This clonotype was detected only a few times. J is TRBJ2-6 and V is TRBV10-3; D gene ambiguous. Looked up from germline, CDR1 is ENHRY and CDR2 is SYGVKD. Trimming shortened V by 3 bases and J by 3 bases, and 12 bases separated the two germline ends. The CDR3 has 16 amino acids. The CDR3 loop reads CAISDPGRLGANVLTF. The CDR3, as DNA: TGTGCCATCAGTGATCCCGGACGGCTTGGGGCCAACGTCCTGACTTTC.

The V gene is TRBV4-3, the J gene TRBJ2-2; unclear D gene. Germline V gives CDR1 LGHNA, CDR2 YSLEER. The V gene lost 0 bases and the J gene lost 4 bases, with 15 bases spanning the gap. The CDR3 length is 17 residues. The CDR3 nucleotides are TGCGCCAGCAGCCAAGACAAAGGCTTGAGTCTCACCGGGGAGCTGTTTTTT. As protein: CASSQDKGLSLTGELFF.

This sequence joins TRBV6-5 and TRBJ1-3, with no clear D. CDR1 and CDR2 from the germline V gene are MNHEY and SVGAGI. The V end was cut by 4 bases, the J end by 0 bases, with 10 bases between. The CDR3 runs 15 residues. The CDR3 DNA is TGTGCCAGCAGTTCTCAGGATCTCTCTGGAAACACCATATATTTT. This gives the protein CASSSQDLSGNTIYF.

This clonotype was seen more than once but under ten times. A junction end diverges from the germline sequence, so it may reflect a read error. The rearrangement uses TRBV7-2 and TRBJ2-7; D gene unclear. Germline V gene lookup returns CDR1 SGHTA and CDR2 FQGNSA. This CDR3 region has 15 residues. The CDR3 loop reads CASTLSVVSSYEQYF. In nucleotides, the CDR3 is TGTGCCAGCACCTTATCGGTGGTTAGCTCCTACGAGCAGTACTTC.

The gene calls are TRBV27 and TRBJ1-5, with TRBD1 matching over 9 bases. The J segment lost 7 bases and the V segment lost 10 bases, leaving 11 bases of the junction unmatched. This CDR3 contains 14 residues. CDR1 and CDR2 from the germline V gene are MNHEY and SMNVEV (reference sequence). The CDR3 nucleotides are TGTGCCACCGGACTGGACAGGGGTAGGCAGCCCCAGCATTTT. Translating gives CATGLDRGRQPQHF.

The rearrangement joins TRBV6-5 to TRBJ2-7; D might be TRBD1 (6 bases). Germline V gene data show CDR1 as MNHEY and CDR2 as SVGAGI. The CDR3 loop spans 15 amino acids. Trimming cost V 2 bases and J 3 bases, with 14 bases left between them. DNA of the CDR3: TGTGCCAGCAGTTACACGAGGGGACATTACTACGAGCAGTACTTC. Translated, it gives CASSYTRGHYYEQYF.

This chain uses TRBV27 with TRBJ2-5; TRBD2 agrees at 11 bases. Germline assignment: CDR1 MNHEY and CDR2 SMNVEV (reference sequence). This CDR3 has 15 amino acids. Trimming cost V 7 bases and J 0 bases; bases outside gene matches: 4. In DNA form, the CDR3 reads TGTGCCAGCACCTCGACTAGCGGGGACCAAGAGACCCAGTACTTC. Protein product: CASTSTSGDQETQYF.

This clonotype was detected ten times or more. The V and J genes are TRBV14 and TRBJ2-5; possibly TRBD2 for D (6 bases). CDR3 size: 16 residues. V shed 4 bases and J shed 0 bases, with 15 bases lying between them. Germline V CDR1 and CDR2: SGHDN, FVKESK. CDR3 in amino acids: CASSRTLAVYQETQYF. CDR3 DNA sequence: TGTGCCAGCAGCCGGACCTTAGCGGTGTACCAAGAGACCCAGTACTTC.

The rearrangement links TRBV20-1 to TRBJ1-6; D gene ambiguous. The V end was cut by 5 bases, the J end by 3 bases, with 11 bases between. This CDR3 contains 14 residues. Germline V lookup: CDR1 DFQATT, CDR2 SNEGSKA (reference sequence). The CDR3 region is CSAPRGFYNSPLHF. CDR3 sequence (DNA): TGCAGTGCTCCTCGGGGTTTCTATAATTCACCCCTCCACTTT.